A single sample is the source of the 24 T cell receptor beta chains below, sequenced in a study of long-term antiretroviral therapy in people with HIV. With survey level as its setting, the immunoSEQ assay was v3.0. Clones were read by immunoSEQ multiplex PCR, and TCRdb kept only the in-frame ones, dropping some. The table has about 16,000 clones, around 89% seen once. Sequences were derived from unsorted PBMCs, sampled 0.7 years before starting antiretroviral therapy. Receptors were obtained from a man between 50 and 59 years old with HIV.

V gene TRBV14 combines with J gene TRBJ2-3, with a possible D match to TRBD2 (5 bases). This CDR3 has 13 residues. Germline V CDR1 and CDR2: SGHDN, FVKESK. Trimming stripped 1 base from V and 5 bases from J, with 7 bases between. This CDR3 reads CASSQGAGDTQYF. CDR3 coding DNA: TGTGCCAGCAGCCAAGGGGCGGGAGATACGCAGTATTTT. Using reference TRBV14 and TRBJ2-3 for the parts outside the CDR3, the full variable domain is EAGVTQFPSHSVIEKGQTVTLRCDPISGHDNLYWYRRVMGKEIKFLLHFVKESKQDESGMPNNRFLAERTGGTYSTLKVQPAELEDSGVYFCASSQGAGDTQYFGPGTRLTVL.

The chain is built from TRBV11-3 and TRBJ2-3; D possibly corresponds to TRBD1 (6 bases). Germline V gives CDR1 SGHNT, CDR2 YENEEA. The CDR3 is 15 residues long. V was pared by 3 bases and J by 0 bases, with 10 bases between. The CDR3 bases are TGTGCCAGCAGCTTCCAAGGGGGAAGCACAGATACGCAGTATTTT. This translates into CASSFQGGSTDTQYF.

The genes are TRBV5-4 and TRBJ2-1; a weak D match, TRBD2 (6 bases). Germline V gives CDR1 SGHNT, CDR2 YYREEE (reference sequence). The CDR3 is made up of 16 amino acids. V lost 3 bases to trimming and J lost 7 bases, with 20 bases between them. The CDR3 sequence is CASSSGGAGGLNEQFF. The CDR3 DNA follows: TGTGCCAGCAGCTCTGGAGGGGCCGGGGGTTTGAATGAGCAGTTCTTC.

V is TRBV7-9 and J is TRBJ2-1; no definite D call. The germline CDR1 and CDR2 sequences are SEHNR and FQNEAQ (reference sequence). The CDR3 is 12 amino acids. Trimming removed 7 bases at V and 0 bases at J, with 4 bases between. CDR3 in amino acids: CASTYSYNEQFF. The CDR3 nucleotides read TGTGCCAGCACCTACTCCTACAATGAGCAGTTCTTC.

The rearrangement joins TRBV27 to TRBJ2-7; tentatively, D is TRBD1 (5 bases). Per germline, CDR1 MNHEY and CDR2 SMNVEV (reference sequence). The CDR3 extends over 16 amino acids. V dropped 5 bases and J dropped 2 bases, with 19 bases sitting between them. The CDR3 is CASSPLGAGPTYEQYF. In nucleotides, the CDR3 is TGTGCCAGCAGTCCCCTTGGGGCTGGGCCAACCTACGAGCAGTACTTC.

CDR3 sequence reads: CSGGHASYEQYF. CDR3 sequence (DNA): TGCAGCGGGGGTCACGCGTCCTACGAGCAGTACTTC. The gene calls are TRBV29-1 and TRBJ2-7, with D hard to call. The CDR3 has 12 amino acids. V was trimmed by 7 bases and J by 1 base, leaving 11 bases between them. Germline V gene lookup returns CDR1 SQVTM and CDR2 ANQGSEA.

This rearrangement joins TRBV27 to TRBJ2-7, with 8 nucleotides matching TRBD1. This CDR3 has 15 amino acids. V was clipped by 9 bases and J by 7 bases; unmatched bases: 17. The germline V gene encodes CDR1 MNHEY and CDR2 SMNVEV (reference sequence). The CDR3 DNA is TGTGCCAGATTAAAACCAGGGGGCGTATTTCCGGAGCAGTACTTC. Protein sequence: CARLKPGGVFPEQYF.

This sequence joins TRBV5-6 and TRBJ2-7; D might be TRBD1 or TRBD2, each matching 6 bases. Trimming removed 0 bases from V and 11 bases from J, with 15 bases in between. Germline V CDR1 and CDR2: SGHDT, YYEEEE. The CDR3 has 13 residues. The DNA of the CDR3 is TGTGCCAGCAGCTTGGCTCTCGGGGGCCCTAAGTACTTC. Translated, it gives CASSLALGGPKYF. The whole variable domain, filled in from reference TRBV5-6 and TRBJ2-7, reads DAGVTQSPTHLIKTRGQQVTLRCSPKSGHDTVSWYQQALGQGPQFIFQYYEEEERQRGNFPDRFSGHQFPNYSSELNVNALLLGDSALYLCASSLALGGPKYFGPGTRLTVT.

The chain recombines TRBV18 with TRBJ2-3; D remains unclear. Looked up from germline, CDR1 is KGHSH and CDR2 is LQKENI. This CDR3 region has 11 residues. Trimming left V 3 bases short and J 14 bases short, with 12 bases between. CDR3 in DNA: TGTGCCAGCTCACCGGGCCAGCTGAGGTATTTT. It codes for CASSPGQLRYF.

The chain combines TRBV30 with TRBJ2-3; 12 bases map to TRBD2. V gave up 7 bases and J gave up 3 bases; unmatched junction bases: 5. Germline V CDR1 and CDR2: GTSNPN, SVGIG (reference sequence). The CDR3 extends over 14 amino acids. CDR3 bases: TGTGCCTCCACCGGGACTAGCGGGACAGATACGCAGTATTTT. It codes for CASTGTSGTDTQYF.

The V and J genes are TRBV9 and TRBJ2-7, with 7 nucleotides matching TRBD1. Germline assignment: CDR1 SGDLS and CDR2 YYNGEE. This CDR3 is built from 16 residues. Germline trimming cut 4 bases from V and 1 base from J; bases unmatched to any gene: 11. The CDR3: CASSPQAGTASYEQYF. The CDR3 nucleotides are TGTGCCAGCAGCCCGCAGGCTGGGACAGCTTCCTACGAGCAGTACTTC.

CDR3 in DNA: TGCGCCAGCGCGGGGTACGGGGATGAGCAGTTCTTC. As protein: CASAGYGDEQFF. This chain uses TRBV10-1 with TRBJ2-1, with D tentatively TRBD2 (6 bases). Trimming removed 8 bases from V and 8 bases from J, with 13 bases in between. From germline, CDR1 is WNHNN and CDR2 SYGVQD (reference sequence). CDR3 size: 12 residues.

This clone has just a few counts. The V call is TRBV7-9, the J call TRBJ1-6; 7 nucleotides match TRBD1. With 3 bases clipped from V and 5 bases from J, the junction kept 4 bases outside the gene matches. The CDR3 covers 15 residues. From germline, CDR1 is SEHNR and CDR2 FQNEAQ (reference sequence). The CDR3 protein is CASSLRGPDNSPLHF. The CDR3 DNA reads as TGTGCCAGCAGCTTGAGGGGGCCTGATAATTCACCCCTCCACTTT. The full variable domain, in which reference TRBV7-9 and TRBJ1-6 provide the parts outside the CDR3, is DTGVSQNPRHKITKRGQNVTFRCDPISEHNRLYWYRQTLGQGPEFLTYFQNEAQLEKSRLLSDRFSAERPKGSFSTLEIQRTEQGDSAMYLCASSLRGPDNSPLHFGNGTRLTVT.

This clone was counted once. The chain is built from TRBV2 and TRBJ1-1; no definite D call. The CDR3 sequence is 11 residues long. V gave up 7 bases and J gave up 7 bases, with 10 bases separating them. Germline CDR1 and CDR2: SNHLY and FYNNEI. The DNA of the CDR3 is TGTGCCAGCATTGTGGCCTATGAAGCTTTCTTT. The encoded protein is CASIVAYEAFF.

In its sample, this clone was seen a few times. V gene TRBV7-2 combines with J gene TRBJ2-7; D is uncertain. Germline-derived CDR1 and CDR2 are SGHTA and FQGNSA. V was cut by 2 bases and J by 11 bases, with 16 bases left in between. The CDR3 extends over 13 amino acids. The CDR3 region has the DNA TGTGCCAGCAGCTTAATGGGCCTCAAAGACGAGTACTTC. Translated: CASSLMGLKDEYF.

This clone has a single count. CDR3 residues: CASSLYPTMNTEAFF. The CDR3 region has the DNA TGCGCCAGCAGCCTTTACCCGACGATGAACACTGAAGCTTTCTTT. The chain combines TRBV5-1 with TRBJ1-1; D is uncertain. The CDR3 consists of 15 residues. V lost 4 bases and J 0 bases, leaving 13 bases between the germline ends. The germline V gene has CDR1 SGHRS and CDR2 YFSETQ. Variable domain in full (rest from reference TRBV5-1 and TRBJ1-1): KAGVTQTPRYLIKTRGQQVTLSCSPISGHRSVSWYQQTPGQGLQFLFEYFSETQRNKGNFPGRFSGRQFSNSRSEMNVSTLELGDSALYLCASSLYPTMNTEAFFGQGTRLTVV.

The CDR3 region is CASSPQGRSLLAAEKLFF. The CDR3 nucleotides are TGTGCCAGCAGCCCCCAGGGACGGTCGCTACTTGCCGCTGAAAAACTGTTTTTT. The chain joins TRBV14 to TRBJ1-4; weak D call: TRBD1 (5 bases). CDR3 length: 18 amino acids. Germline V CDR1 and CDR2: SGHDN, FVKESK. The V end was cut by 4 bases, the J end by 7 bases, with 25 bases between.

The chain uses TRBV30 and TRBJ2-1, with TRBD2 as a possible D gene (6 bases). CDR1 and CDR2 (germline): GTSNPN, SVGIG (reference sequence). The length of the CDR3 is 14 residues. The V end lost 5 bases, the J end lost 2 bases, and 13 bases lay between the germline ends. The chain's CDR3 is CAWVRGGTYNEQFF. The DNA of the CDR3 is TGTGCCTGGGTGAGAGGCGGGACCTACAATGAGCAGTTCTTC.

The chain employs TRBV9 and TRBJ1-3; D is unclear. This CDR3 has 16 residues. The germline V gene has CDR1 SGDLS and CDR2 YYNGEE. The V end lost 1 base, the J end lost 1 base, and 12 bases lay between the germline ends. The CDR3 loop reads CASSVLAGRSGNTIYF. In DNA form, the CDR3 reads TGTGCCAGCAGCGTACTGGCCGGGCGGTCTGGAAACACCATATATTTT. Looking up the rest from reference TRBV9 and TRBJ1-3 gives the full variable domain: DSGVTQTPKHLITATGQRVTLRCSPRSGDLSVYWYQQSLDQGLQFLIQYYNGEERAKGNILERFSAQQFPDLHSELNLSSLELGDSALYFCASSVLAGRSGNTIYFGEGSWLTVV.

V usage is TRBV6-1 and J usage is TRBJ2-5; perhaps D is TRBD1 or TRBD2 (5 bases each). CDR1 is MNHNS and CDR2 is SASEGT in the germline V gene. Trimming took off 4 bases at V and 5 bases at J, with 17 bases between the two ends. This CDR3 has 15 amino acids. The CDR3 region is CASSGHSGTWETQYF. CDR3 nucleotides: TGTGCCAGCAGTGGACATTCAGGGACGTGGGAGACCCAGTACTTC.

J is TRBJ1-3 and V is TRBV11-2; D is undetermined. The CDR3 loop spans 13 amino acids. Germline CDR1 SGHAT, CDR2 FQNNGV. Trimming took off 2 bases at V and 4 bases at J, with 6 bases between the two ends. CDR3 bases: TGTGCCAGCAGCTTATTGGCGGGAAACACCATATATTTT. Protein sequence: CASSLLAGNTIYF.

The J gene is TRBJ2-2, the V gene TRBV19; D gene uncertain. The CDR3 contains 13 residues. V was cut by 5 bases and J by 8 bases, with 12 bases left in between. CDR1 is LNHDA and CDR2 is SQIVND in the germline V gene (reference sequence). CDR3 residues: CASSVTREGELFF. The CDR3 nucleotides read TGTGCCAGTAGTGTTACAAGGGAAGGGGAGCTGTTTTTT. Filled out from reference TRBV19 and TRBJ2-2, the complete variable domain reads DGGITQSPKYLFRKEGQNVTLSCEQNLNHDAMYWYRQDPGQGLRLIYYSQIVNDFQKGDIAEGYSVSREKKESFPLTVTSAQKNPTAFYLCASSVTREGELFFGEGSRLTVL.

This clone was counted once. The CDR3 DNA reads TGTGCCAGTACCCCTGGCGGGGGATCGGACATTCAGTACTTC. It is translated as CASTPGGGSDIQYF. This rearrangement joins TRBV19 to TRBJ2-4; TRBD2 matches at 7 bases. The germline V gene encodes CDR1 LNHDA and CDR2 SQIVND (reference sequence). This CDR3 has 14 amino acids. V lost 7 bases, J lost 8 bases, and 11 bases stayed unmatched.

V usage is TRBV5-1 and J usage is TRBJ2-1, with 7 bases fitting TRBD2. Germline-derived CDR1 and CDR2 are SGHRS and YFSETQ. The junction had 10 bases not matched to a gene; V was cut back by 6 bases and J by 1 base. The CDR3 sequence is 16 residues long. CDR3 in amino acids: CASTSDGRPSYNEQFF. The CDR3 DNA reads TGCGCCAGCACATCAGACGGGAGGCCTTCCTACAATGAGCAGTTCTTC. Supplemented by reference TRBV5-1 and TRBJ2-1, the full variable domain reads KAGVTQTPRYLIKTRGQQVTLSCSPISGHRSVSWYQQTPGQGLQFLFEYFSETQRNKGNFPGRFSGRQFSNSRSEMNVSTLELGDSALYLCASTSDGRPSYNEQFFGPGTRLTVL.